The present entry profiles one T cell receptor (beta chain) with its context. Its antigen is currently unknown. This CDR3 spans 16 amino acids. The sample comes from a study of cytomegalovirus exposure and HLA in healthy donors. Study observations and caveats: Researchers counted about 150 TCR beta chains as cytomegalovirus-associated. A reported reduction in N-insertions relative to the roughly 670-donor mean was seen in an Asian-associated ancestry cluster in a later analysis. A previous analysis found most TCR beta V segments productive roughly 87% or roughly 30% of the time.

PCR used 60 Vbeta primers and 13 Jbeta primers. Generated by immunoSEQ multiplex PCR, the TCRdb table keeps only in-frame clones and is missing some. The sample includes over 80,000 clones, more than 70% of them seen just once. The receptor comes from a middle-aged man in good health and CMV-seronegative. The chain carries TRBV1 and TRBJ2-3; no DNA check was done on the table's D call, TRBD2. TRBV1 is flagged as a pseudogene. The sequenced sample was PBMCs. The CDR3: CTSSQDTLPSTDTQYF. Here the CDR3 DNA reads TGCACCAGCAGCCAAGATACCCTACCCAGCACAGATACGCAGTATTTT.